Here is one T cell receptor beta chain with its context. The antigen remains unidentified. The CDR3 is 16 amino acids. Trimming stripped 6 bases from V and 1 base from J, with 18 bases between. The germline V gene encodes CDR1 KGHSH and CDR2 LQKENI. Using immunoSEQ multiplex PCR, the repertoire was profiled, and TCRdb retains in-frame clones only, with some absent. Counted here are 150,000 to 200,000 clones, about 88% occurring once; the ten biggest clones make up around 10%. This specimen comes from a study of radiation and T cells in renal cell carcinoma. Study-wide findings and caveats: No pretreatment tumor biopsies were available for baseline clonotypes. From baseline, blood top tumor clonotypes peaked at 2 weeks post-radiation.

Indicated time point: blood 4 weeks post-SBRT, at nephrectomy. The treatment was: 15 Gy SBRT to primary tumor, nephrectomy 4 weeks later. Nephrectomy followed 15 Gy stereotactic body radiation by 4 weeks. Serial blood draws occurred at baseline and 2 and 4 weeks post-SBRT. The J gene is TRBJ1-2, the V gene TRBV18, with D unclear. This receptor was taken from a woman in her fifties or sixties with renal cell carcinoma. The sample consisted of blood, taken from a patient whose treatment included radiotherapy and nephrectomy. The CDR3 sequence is CASSERPRDSNYGYTF. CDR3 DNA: TGTGCCAGCTCCGAGCGGCCACGAGATAGTAACTATGGCTACACCTTC.